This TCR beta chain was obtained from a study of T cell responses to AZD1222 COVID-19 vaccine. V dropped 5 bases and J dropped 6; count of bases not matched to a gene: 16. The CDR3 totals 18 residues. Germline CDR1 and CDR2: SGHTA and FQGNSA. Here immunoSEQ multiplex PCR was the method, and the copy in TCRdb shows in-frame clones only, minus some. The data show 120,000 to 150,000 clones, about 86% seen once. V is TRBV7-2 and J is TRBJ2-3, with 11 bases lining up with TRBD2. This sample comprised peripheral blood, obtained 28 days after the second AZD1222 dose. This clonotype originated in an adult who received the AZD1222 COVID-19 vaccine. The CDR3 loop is CASSVQAGRLAGSDTQYF. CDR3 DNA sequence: TGTGCCAGCAGCGTACAGGCCGGCCGACTAGCGGGGTCTGATACGCAGTATTTT.